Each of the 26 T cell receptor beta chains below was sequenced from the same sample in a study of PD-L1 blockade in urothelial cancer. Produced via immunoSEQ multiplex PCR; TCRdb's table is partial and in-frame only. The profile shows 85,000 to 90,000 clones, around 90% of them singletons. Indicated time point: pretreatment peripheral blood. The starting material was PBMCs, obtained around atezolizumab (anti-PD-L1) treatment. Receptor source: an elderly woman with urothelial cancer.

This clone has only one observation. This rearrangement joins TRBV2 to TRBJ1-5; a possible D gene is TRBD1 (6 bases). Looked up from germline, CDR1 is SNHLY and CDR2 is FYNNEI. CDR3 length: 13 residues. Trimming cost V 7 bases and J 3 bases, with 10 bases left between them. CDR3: CASNGQFNQPQHF. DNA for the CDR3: TGTGCCAGCAATGGACAGTTCAATCAGCCCCAGCATTTT.

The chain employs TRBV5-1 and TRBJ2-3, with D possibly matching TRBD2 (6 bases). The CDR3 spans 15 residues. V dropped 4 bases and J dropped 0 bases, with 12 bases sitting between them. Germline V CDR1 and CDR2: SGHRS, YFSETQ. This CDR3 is CASSAAGISTDTQYF. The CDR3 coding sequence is TGCGCCAGCAGCGCAGCGGGTATAAGCACAGATACGCAGTATTTT.

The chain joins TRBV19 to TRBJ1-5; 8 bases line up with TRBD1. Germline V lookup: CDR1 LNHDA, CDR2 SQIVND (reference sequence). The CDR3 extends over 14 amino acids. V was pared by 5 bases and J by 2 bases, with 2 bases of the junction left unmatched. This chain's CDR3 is CASSSTGGNQPQHF. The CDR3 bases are TGTGCCAGTAGTTCGACAGGGGGCAATCAGCCCCAGCATTTT.

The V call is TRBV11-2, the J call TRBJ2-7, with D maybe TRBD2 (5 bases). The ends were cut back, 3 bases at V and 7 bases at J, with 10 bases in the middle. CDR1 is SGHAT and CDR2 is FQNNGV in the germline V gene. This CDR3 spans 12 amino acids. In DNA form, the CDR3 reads TGTGCCAGCAGCTTTGTCCCGGGAGAGCAGTACTTC. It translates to CASSFVPGEQYF.

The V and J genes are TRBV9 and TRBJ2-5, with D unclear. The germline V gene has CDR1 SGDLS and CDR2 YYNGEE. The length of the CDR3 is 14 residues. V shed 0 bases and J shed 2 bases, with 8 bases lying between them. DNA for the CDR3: TGTGCCAGCAGCGTAGCAGGCCAGCAAGAGACCCAGTACTTC. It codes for CASSVAGQQETQYF. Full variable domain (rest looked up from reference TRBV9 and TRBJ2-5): DSGVTQTPKHLITATGQRVTLRCSPRSGDLSVYWYQQSLDQGLQFLIQYYNGEERAKGNILERFSAQQFPDLHSELNLSSLELGDSALYFCASSVAGQQETQYFGPGTRLLVL.

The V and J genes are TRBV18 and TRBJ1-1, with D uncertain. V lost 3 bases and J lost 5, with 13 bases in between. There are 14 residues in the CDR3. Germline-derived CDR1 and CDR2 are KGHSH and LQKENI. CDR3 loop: CASSPPPRGTEAFF. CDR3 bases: TGTGCCAGCTCACCCCCTCCCCGAGGAACTGAAGCTTTCTTT.

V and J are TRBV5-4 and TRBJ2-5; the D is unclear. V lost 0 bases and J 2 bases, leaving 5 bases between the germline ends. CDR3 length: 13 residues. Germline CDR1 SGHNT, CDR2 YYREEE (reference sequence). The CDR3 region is CASSLEQQETQYF. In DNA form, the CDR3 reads TGTGCCAGCAGCTTGGAACAGCAAGAGACCCAGTACTTC. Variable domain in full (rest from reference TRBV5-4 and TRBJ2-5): ETGVTQSPTHLIKTRGQQVTLRCSSQSGHNTVSWYQQALGQGPQFIFQYYREEENGRGNFPPRFSGLQFPNYSSELNVNALELDDSALYLCASSLEQQETQYFGPGTRLLVL.

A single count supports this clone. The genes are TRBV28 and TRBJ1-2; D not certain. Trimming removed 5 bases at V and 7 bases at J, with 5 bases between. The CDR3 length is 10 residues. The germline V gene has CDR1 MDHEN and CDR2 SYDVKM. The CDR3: CASSPRGYTF. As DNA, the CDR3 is TGTGCCAGCAGTCCCCGTGGCTACACCTTC.

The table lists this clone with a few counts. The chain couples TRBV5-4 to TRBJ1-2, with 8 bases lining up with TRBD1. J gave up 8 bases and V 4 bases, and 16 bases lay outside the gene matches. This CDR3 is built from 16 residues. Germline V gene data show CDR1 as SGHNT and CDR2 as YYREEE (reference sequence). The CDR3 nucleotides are TGTGCCAGCAGCGAACCTCCTTTTGACAGGGGTAACGGCTACACCTTC. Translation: CASSEPPFDRGNGYTF.

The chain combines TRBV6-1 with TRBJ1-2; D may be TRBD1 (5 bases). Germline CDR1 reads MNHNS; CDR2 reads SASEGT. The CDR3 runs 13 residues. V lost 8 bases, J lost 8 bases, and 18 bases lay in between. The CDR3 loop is CASFRTSRQGYTF. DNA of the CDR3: TGTGCCAGCTTTAGGACGAGCCGACAGGGCTACACCTTC.

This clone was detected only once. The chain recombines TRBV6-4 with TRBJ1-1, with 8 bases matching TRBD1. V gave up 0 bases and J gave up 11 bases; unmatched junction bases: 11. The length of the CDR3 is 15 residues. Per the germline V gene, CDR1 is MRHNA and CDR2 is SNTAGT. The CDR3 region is CASSDSGQVPGVAFF. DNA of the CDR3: TGTGCCAGCAGTGACTCGGGACAGGTCCCCGGAGTGGCTTTCTTT.

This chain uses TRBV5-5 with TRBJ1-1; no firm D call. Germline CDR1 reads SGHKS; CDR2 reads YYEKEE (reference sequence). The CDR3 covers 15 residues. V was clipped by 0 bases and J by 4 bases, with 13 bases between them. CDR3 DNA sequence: TGTGCCAGCAGCTTGGCCCCTTCCTCGGGCACTGAAGCTTTCTTT. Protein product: CASSLAPSSGTEAFF.

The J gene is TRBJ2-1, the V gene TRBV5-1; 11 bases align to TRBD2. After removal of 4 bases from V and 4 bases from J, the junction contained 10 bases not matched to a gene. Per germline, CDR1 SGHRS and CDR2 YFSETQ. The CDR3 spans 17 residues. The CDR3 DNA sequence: TGCGCCAGCAGCCCCCTAGTTGCTAGCGGGAGGTACAATGAGCAGTTCTTC. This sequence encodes CASSPLVASGRYNEQFF.

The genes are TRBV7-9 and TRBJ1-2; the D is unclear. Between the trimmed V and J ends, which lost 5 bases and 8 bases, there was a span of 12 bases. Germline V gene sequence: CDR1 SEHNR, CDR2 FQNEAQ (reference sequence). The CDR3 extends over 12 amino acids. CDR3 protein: CASSPTPGGYTF. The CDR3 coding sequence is TGTGCCAGCAGCCCGACCCCGGGGGGCTACACCTTC.

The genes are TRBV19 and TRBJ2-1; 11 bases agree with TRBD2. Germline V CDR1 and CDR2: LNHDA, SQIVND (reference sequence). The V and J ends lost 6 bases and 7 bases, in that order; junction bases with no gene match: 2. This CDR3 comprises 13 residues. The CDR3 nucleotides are TGTGCCAGTAGACTAGCGGGAGTTAATGAGCAGTTCTTC. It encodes CASRLAGVNEQFF.

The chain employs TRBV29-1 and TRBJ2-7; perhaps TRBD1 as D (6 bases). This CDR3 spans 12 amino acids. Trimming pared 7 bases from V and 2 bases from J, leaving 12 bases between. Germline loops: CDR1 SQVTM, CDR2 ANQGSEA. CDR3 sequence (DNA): TGCAGCGGCGCCAGGGACACCTACGAGCAGTACTTC. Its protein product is CSGARDTYEQYF.

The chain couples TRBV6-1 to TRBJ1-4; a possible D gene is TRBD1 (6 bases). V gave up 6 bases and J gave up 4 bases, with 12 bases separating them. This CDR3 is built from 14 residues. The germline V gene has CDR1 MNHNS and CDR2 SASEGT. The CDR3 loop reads CASRGARSNEKLFF. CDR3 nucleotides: TGTGCCAGCAGGGGGGCGCGCAGTAATGAAAAACTGTTTTTT.

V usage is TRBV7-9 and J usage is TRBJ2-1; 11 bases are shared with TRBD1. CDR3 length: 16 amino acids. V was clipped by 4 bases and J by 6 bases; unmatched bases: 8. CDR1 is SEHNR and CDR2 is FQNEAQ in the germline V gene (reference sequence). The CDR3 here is CASSYLGGTGGNEQFF. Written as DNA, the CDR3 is TGTGCCAGCAGCTATCTTGGCGGGACAGGGGGCAATGAGCAGTTCTTC.

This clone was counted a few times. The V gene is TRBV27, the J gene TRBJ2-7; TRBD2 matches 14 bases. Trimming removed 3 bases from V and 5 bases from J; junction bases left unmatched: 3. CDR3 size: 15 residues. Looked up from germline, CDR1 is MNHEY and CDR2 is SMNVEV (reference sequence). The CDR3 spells CASSFRLAGGHEQYF. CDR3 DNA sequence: TGTGCCAGCAGTTTCCGACTAGCGGGAGGGCACGAGCAGTACTTC.

DNA for the CDR3: TGTGCCAGCTCACCCTTACAGGACACTGAAGCTTTCTTT. Translated: CASSPLQDTEAFF. The chain uses TRBV18 and TRBJ1-1; D possibly corresponds to TRBD1 (5 bases). This CDR3 is built from 13 residues. Germline-derived CDR1 and CDR2 are KGHSH and LQKENI. Trimming cost V 3 bases and J 3 bases, with 8 bases left between them.

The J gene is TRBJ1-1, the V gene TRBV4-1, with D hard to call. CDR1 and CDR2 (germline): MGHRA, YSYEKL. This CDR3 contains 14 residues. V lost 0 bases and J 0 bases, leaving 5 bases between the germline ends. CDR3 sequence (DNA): TGCGCCAGCAGCCAAGATTTAATGAACACTGAAGCTTTCTTT. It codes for CASSQDLMNTEAFF.

CDR3 sequence: CASSFPGEGYGYTF. The CDR3 nucleotides read TGTGCCAGCAGCTTTCCAGGGGAAGGCTATGGCTACACCTTC. The chain couples TRBV7-9 to TRBJ1-2, with D tentatively TRBD1 (6 bases). V was shortened by 3 bases and J by 4 bases, with 12 bases between the two germline ends. The CDR3 is 14 amino acids. Germline values: CDR1 SEHNR, CDR2 FQNEAQ (reference sequence).

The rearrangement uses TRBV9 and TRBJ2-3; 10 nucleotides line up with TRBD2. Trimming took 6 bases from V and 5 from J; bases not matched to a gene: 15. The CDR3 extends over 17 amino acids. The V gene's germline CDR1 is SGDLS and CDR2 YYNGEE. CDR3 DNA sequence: TGTGCCAGCACCCGTCCCCCTAGCGGGAGTTTTGGAGATACGCAGTATTTT. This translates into CASTRPPSGSFGDTQYF.

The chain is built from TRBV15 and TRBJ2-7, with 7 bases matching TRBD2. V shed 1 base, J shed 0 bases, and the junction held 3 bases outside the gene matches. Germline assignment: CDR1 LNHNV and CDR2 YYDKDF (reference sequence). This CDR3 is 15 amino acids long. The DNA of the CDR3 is TGTGCCACCAGCAGAGGGGGAGGGAGCTCCTACGAGCAGTACTTC. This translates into CATSRGGGSSYEQYF. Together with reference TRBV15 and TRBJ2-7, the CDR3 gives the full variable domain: DAMVIQNPRYQVTQFGKPVTLSCSQTLNHNVMYWYQQKSSQAPKLLFHYYDKDFNNEADTPDNFQSRRPNTSFCFLDIRSPGLGDTAMYLCATSRGGGSSYEQYFGPGTRLTVT.

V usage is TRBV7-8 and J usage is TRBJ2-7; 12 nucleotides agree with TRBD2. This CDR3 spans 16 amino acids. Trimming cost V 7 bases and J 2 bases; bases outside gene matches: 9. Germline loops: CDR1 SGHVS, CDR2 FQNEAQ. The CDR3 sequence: CASTEGLAGGPYEQYF. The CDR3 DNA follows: TGTGCCAGCACAGAAGGCCTAGCGGGAGGGCCCTACGAGCAGTACTTC.

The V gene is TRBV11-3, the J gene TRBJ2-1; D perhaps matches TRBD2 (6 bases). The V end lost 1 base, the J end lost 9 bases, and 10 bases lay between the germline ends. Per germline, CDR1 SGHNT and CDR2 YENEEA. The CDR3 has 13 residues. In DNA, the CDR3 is TGTGCCAGCAGCTTAGTTTTTAGCGGTGAGCAGTTCTTC. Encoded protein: CASSLVFSGEQFF.